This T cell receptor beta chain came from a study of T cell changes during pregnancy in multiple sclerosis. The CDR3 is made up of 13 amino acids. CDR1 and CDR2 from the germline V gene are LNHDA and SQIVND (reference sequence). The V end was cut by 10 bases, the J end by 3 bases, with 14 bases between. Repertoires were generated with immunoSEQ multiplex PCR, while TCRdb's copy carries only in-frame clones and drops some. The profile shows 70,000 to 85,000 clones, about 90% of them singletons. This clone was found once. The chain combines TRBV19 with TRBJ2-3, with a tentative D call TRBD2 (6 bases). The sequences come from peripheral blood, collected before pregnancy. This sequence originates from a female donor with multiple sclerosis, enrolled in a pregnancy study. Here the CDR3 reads CATGVAGTDTQYF. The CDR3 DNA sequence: TGTGCCACGGGGGTAGCAGGGACAGATACGCAGTATTTT.